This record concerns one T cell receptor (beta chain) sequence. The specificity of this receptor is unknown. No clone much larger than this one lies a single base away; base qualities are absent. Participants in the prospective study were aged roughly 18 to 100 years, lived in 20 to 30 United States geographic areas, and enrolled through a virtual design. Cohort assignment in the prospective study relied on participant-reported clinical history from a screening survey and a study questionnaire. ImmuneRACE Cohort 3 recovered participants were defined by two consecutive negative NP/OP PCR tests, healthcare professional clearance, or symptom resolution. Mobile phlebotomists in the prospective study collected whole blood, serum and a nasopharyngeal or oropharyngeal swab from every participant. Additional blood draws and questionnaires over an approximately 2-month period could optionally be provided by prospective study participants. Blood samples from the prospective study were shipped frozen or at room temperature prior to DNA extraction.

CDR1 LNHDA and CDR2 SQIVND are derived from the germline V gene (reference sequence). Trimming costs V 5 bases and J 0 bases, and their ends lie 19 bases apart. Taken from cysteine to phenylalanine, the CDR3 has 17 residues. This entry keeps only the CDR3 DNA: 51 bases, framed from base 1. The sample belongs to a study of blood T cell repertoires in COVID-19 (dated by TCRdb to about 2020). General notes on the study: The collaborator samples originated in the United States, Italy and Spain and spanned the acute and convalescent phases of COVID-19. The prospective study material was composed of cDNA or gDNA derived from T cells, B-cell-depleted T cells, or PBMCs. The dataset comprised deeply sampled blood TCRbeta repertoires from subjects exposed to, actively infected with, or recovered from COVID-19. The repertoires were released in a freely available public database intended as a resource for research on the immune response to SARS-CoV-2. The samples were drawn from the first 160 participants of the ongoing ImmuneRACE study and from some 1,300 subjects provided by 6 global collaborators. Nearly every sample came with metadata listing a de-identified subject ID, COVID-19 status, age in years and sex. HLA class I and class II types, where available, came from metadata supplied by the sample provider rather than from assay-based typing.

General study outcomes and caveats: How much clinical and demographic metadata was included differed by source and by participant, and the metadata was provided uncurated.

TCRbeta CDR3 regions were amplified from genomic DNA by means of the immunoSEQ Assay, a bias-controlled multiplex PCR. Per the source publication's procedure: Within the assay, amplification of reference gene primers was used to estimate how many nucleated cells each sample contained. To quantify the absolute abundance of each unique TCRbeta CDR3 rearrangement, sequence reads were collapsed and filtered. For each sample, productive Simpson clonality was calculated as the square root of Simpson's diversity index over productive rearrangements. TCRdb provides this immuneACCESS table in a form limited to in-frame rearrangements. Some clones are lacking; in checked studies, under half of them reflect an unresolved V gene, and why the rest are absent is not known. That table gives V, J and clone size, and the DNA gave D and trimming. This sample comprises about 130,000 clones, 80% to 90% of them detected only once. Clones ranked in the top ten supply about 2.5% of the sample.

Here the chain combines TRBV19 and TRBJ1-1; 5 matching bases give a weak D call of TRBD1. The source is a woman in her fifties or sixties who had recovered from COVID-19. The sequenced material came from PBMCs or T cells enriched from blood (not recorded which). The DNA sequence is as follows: TGTGCCAGTAGTGCCTTACAATTAACAGGCATGAACACTGAAGCTTTCTTT. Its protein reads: CASSALQLTGMNTEAFF.